This T cell receptor beta chain came from a study of blood T cell repertoires in COVID-19. Study in general: T cells, B-cell-depleted T cells, or PBMCs provided the cDNA or gDNA that served as material.

How the authors handled the data: Reference gene primer amplification yielded estimated nucleated cell counts. Using immunoSEQ multiplex PCR, the repertoire was profiled, and TCRdb retains in-frame clones only, with some absent. V, J and clone size were drawn from that table, and D and trimming were deduced from the DNA. This table holds 60,000 to 80,000 clones, about four fifths found once. Individuals aged roughly 18 to 95 years were recruited from 24 US areas. Clinical history reported by participants formed the basis on which cohorts were assigned. The CDR3 runs 14 residues. V lost 5 bases and J 0 bases, leaving 10 bases between the germline ends. CDR1 MNHNY and CDR2 SVGAGI come from the germline V gene (reference sequence).

Sequencing was performed on PBMCs or T cells enriched from blood (not recorded which). This chain links TRBV6-6 with TRBJ1-1; D unresolved. The TCR comes from a woman aged 40 to 55 with acute COVID-19. CDR3 amino acids: CASSPLVLNTEAFF. The CDR3 nucleotides are TGTGCCAGCAGTCCCCTAGTCCTGAACACTGAAGCTTTCTTT.